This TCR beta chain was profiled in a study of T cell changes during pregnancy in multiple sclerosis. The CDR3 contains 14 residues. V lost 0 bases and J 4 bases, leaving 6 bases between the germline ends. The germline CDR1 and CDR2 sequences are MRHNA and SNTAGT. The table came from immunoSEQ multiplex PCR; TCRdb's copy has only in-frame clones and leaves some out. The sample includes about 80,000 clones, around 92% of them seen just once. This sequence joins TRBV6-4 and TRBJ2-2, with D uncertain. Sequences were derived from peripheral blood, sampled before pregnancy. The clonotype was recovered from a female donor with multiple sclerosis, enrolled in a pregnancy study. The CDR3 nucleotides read TGTGCCAGCAGTGACTCGGGCAGCACCGGGGAGCTGTTTTTT. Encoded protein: CASSDSGSTGELFF.